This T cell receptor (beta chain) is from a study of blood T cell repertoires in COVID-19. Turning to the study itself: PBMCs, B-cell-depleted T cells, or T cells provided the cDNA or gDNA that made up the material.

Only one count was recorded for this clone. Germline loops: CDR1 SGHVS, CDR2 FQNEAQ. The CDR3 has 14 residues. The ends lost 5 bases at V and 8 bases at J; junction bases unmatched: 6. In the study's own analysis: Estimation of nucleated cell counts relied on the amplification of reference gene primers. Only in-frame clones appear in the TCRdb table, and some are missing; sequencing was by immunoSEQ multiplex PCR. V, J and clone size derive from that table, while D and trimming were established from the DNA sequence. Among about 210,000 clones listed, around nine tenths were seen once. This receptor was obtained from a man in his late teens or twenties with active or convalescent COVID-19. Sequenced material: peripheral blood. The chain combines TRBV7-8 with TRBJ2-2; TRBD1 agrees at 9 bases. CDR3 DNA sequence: TGTGCCAGCAGCCTCGACAGGGGGAAAGGGGAGCTGTTTTTT. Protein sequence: CASSLDRGKGELFF.